These 24 T cell receptor beta chains originate from one sample sequenced in a study of blood T cell repertoires in COVID-19. Here immunoSEQ multiplex PCR was the method, and the copy in TCRdb shows in-frame clones only, minus some. The profile shows 65,000 to 100,000 clones, nearly 90% of them singletons. The sequenced sample was peripheral blood. All receptors come from a man aged 50-59 years with acute or convalescent COVID-19.

The V gene is TRBV6-5, the J gene TRBJ2-7; 7 bases fit TRBD1. The CDR3 is 14 amino acids. Germline lookup yields CDR1 MNHEY and CDR2 SVGAGI. V gave up 5 bases and J gave up 0 bases; unmatched junction bases: 4. The DNA for the CDR3 is TGTGCCAGCAGTATAAACAGGGGCTCCTACGAGCAGTACGTC. Its protein is CASSINRGSYEQYV.

The gene calls are TRBV6-5 and TRBJ2-5; a possible D gene is TRBD1 (6 bases). Germline values: CDR1 MNHEY, CDR2 SVGAGI. Trimming cost V 8 bases and J 4 bases, with 20 bases left between them. This CDR3 has 15 residues. Here the CDR3 reads CASWEQGAVGETQYF. In DNA, the CDR3 is TGTGCCAGCTGGGAACAGGGCGCGGTGGGAGAGACCCAGTACTTC.

This rearrangement joins TRBV6-6 to TRBJ1-1, with 7 bases fitting TRBD1. After removal of 5 bases from V and 0 bases from J, the junction contained 12 bases not matched to a gene. Germline loops: CDR1 MNHNY, CDR2 SVGAGI (reference sequence). The CDR3 is 17 amino acids. The CDR3 sequence: CASSPKAGGTVNTEAFF. CDR3 coding DNA: TGTGCCAGCAGTCCCAAGGCAGGTGGGACAGTGAACACTGAAGCTTTCTTT.

J is TRBJ2-5 and V is TRBV29-1; a possible D gene is TRBD2 (7 bases). Germline values: CDR1 SQVTM, CDR2 ANQGSEA. V was clipped by 6 bases and J by 2 bases, with 16 bases between them. The CDR3 is 14 amino acids. CDR3 residues: CSVMKRGGQETQYF. Written as DNA, the CDR3 is TGCAGCGTCATGAAGAGGGGGGGACAAGAGACCCAGTACTTC.

This clone was counted at least ten times. V usage is TRBV6-5 and J usage is TRBJ1-1; a weak D match, TRBD1 (6 bases). Germline V CDR1 and CDR2: MNHEY, SVGAGI. This CDR3 has 13 amino acids. V was clipped by 10 bases and J by 5 bases, with 17 bases between them. DNA of the CDR3: TGTGCCACTGGGGGGGCAGGGTGGACTGAAGCTTTCTTT. It encodes CATGGAGWTEAFF.

V gene TRBV18 combines with J gene TRBJ2-5; D possibly corresponds to TRBD2 (6 bases). The CDR3 is made up of 18 amino acids. V dropped 3 bases and J dropped 0 bases, with 20 bases sitting between them. Germline lookup yields CDR1 KGHSH and CDR2 LQKENI. The CDR3 region is CASSPLSSGVMYQETQYF. DNA for the CDR3: TGTGCCAGCTCACCTCTGTCCTCGGGGGTCATGTACCAAGAGACCCAGTACTTC.

The chain carries TRBV19 and TRBJ1-5, with a tentative D call TRBD1 (6 bases). CDR3 length: 15 amino acids. V gave up 5 bases and J gave up 5 bases, with 16 bases separating them. CDR1 LNHDA and CDR2 SQIVND come from the germline V gene (reference sequence). The CDR3 is CASSGLQGFDQPQHF. The CDR3 DNA is TGTGCCAGTAGTGGTTTACAGGGTTTTGATCAGCCCCAGCATTTT. The whole variable domain, remainder taken from reference TRBV19 and TRBJ1-5, is DGGITQSPKYLFRKEGQNVTLSCEQNLNHDAMYWYRQDPGQGLRLIYYSQIVNDFQKGDIAEGYSVSREKKESFPLTVTSAQKNPTAFYLCASSGLQGFDQPQHFGDGTRLSIL.

This clone has more than one count but fewer than ten. This chain joins TRBV5-1 and TRBJ2-7, with D possibly TRBD1 on 5 matching bases. The CDR3 consists of 16 residues. CDR1 and CDR2 from the germline V gene are SGHRS and YFSETQ. Trimming stripped 0 bases from V and 3 bases from J, with 16 bases between. CDR3 sequence (DNA): TGCGCCAGCAGCTTGGGGCGGCGGCAGGGTAACTACGAGCAGTACTTC. This codes for CASSLGRRQGNYEQYF.

The genes are TRBV7-7 and TRBJ2-2, with 7 bases lining up with TRBD2. This CDR3 has 18 amino acids. J was trimmed by 2 bases and V by 5 bases; bases with no gene match: 14. Germline values: CDR1 SSHAT, CDR2 FNYEAQ (reference sequence). CDR3 amino acids: CASSPTRFRGGNTGELFF. The CDR3 bases are TGTGCCAGCAGCCCGACGCGGTTTCGCGGGGGAAACACCGGGGAGCTGTTTTTT.

This sequence joins TRBV30 and TRBJ2-3, with TRBD1 matching 8 bases. CDR1 is GTSNPN, CDR2 SVGIG, per germline (reference sequence). This CDR3 region has 14 residues. V dropped 5 bases and J dropped 4; count of bases not matched to a gene: 8. CDR3 loop: CAWGQGARADTQYF. The CDR3 DNA reads TGTGCCTGGGGGCAGGGGGCGCGTGCAGATACGCAGTATTTT.

This clone was seen a few times. The chain has TRBV7-9 and TRBJ1-2; D remains unclear. The CDR3 consists of 15 residues. The V end lost 2 bases, the J end lost 4 bases, and 14 bases lay between the germline ends. Germline lookup yields CDR1 SEHNR and CDR2 FQNEAQ (reference sequence). CDR3: CASSLSAARGYGYTF. Here the CDR3 DNA reads TGTGCCAGCAGCTTAAGTGCGGCGCGCGGCTATGGCTACACCTTC.

The chain recombines TRBV12-5 with TRBJ2-1, with 7 positions matching TRBD1. The J segment lost 3 bases and the V segment lost 5 bases, leaving 10 bases of the junction unmatched. The germline CDR1 and CDR2 sequences are LGHNT and FRNRAP. The CDR3 has 16 amino acids. As DNA, the CDR3 is TGTGCTAGTGGTCTCGATGGACAGGCAGGCTACAATGAGCAGTTCTTC. Its translation is CASGLDGQAGYNEQFF.

V usage is TRBV27 and J usage is TRBJ1-5; TRBD1 agrees at 9 bases. Losses at the gene ends were 6 bases for V and 6 bases for J; bases not matched to a gene: 6. CDR1 MNHEY and CDR2 SMNVEV come from the germline V gene (reference sequence). This CDR3 region has 14 residues. The CDR3 loop reads CASRDGQGSQPQHF. The CDR3 DNA is TGTGCCAGCAGGGACGGACAGGGGAGTCAGCCCCAGCATTTT.

The J gene is TRBJ1-3, the V gene TRBV3-1 (or the pseudogene TRBV3-2), with TRBD1 matching over 8 bases. Germline lookup yields CDR1 LGHDT and CDR2 YNNKEL (reference sequence). The CDR3 sequence is 18 residues long. J lost 0 bases, V lost 7 bases, and 14 bases had no gene match. This CDR3 reads CASTGEPGGHFSGNTIYF. CDR3 DNA: TGTGCCAGCACCGGAGAGCCAGGGGGCCATTTCTCTGGAAACACCATATATTTT.

The chain recombines TRBV11-2 with TRBJ1-3, with 7 nucleotides matching TRBD1. Trimming at V came to 6 bases and at J to 2 bases, leaving 4 bases not matched to a gene. Per the germline V gene, CDR1 is SGHAT and CDR2 is FQNNGV. CDR3 length: 14 amino acids. The CDR3 DNA is TGTGCCAGCAGTACAGGGGTGGCTGGAAACACCATATATTTT. Residues: CASSTGVAGNTIYF. Based on the CDR3 plus reference TRBV11-2 and TRBJ1-3, the full variable domain is EAGVAQSPRYKIIEKRQSVAFWCNPISGHATLYWYQQILGQGPKLLIQFQNNGVVDDSQLPKDRFSAERLKGVDSTLKIQPAKLEDSAVYLCASSTGVAGNTIYFGEGSWLTVV.

The V and J genes are TRBV30 and TRBJ1-2, with D possibly matching TRBD1 (6 bases). V was clipped by 7 bases and J by 8 bases, with 20 bases between them. The CDR3 covers 13 residues. Germline-derived CDR1 and CDR2 are GTSNPN and SVGIG (reference sequence). CDR3 region: CASNNQGIRGYTF. For the CDR3, the DNA is TGTGCCTCTAATAACCAGGGGATACGGGGCTACACCTTC.

This sequence joins TRBV5-8 and TRBJ1-5; 11 nucleotides line up with TRBD1. Per the germline V gene, CDR1 is SGHTS and CDR2 is YDEGEE. The CDR3 covers 16 residues. After removal of 3 bases from V and 3 bases from J, the junction contained 5 bases not matched to a gene. The CDR3, as DNA: TGTGCCAGCAGCTGGGACAGGGGGACGCACAATCAGCCCCAGCATTTT. This encodes CASSWDRGTHNQPQHF.

This chain connects TRBV13 to TRBJ1-2; possibly TRBD1 for D (6 bases). The V gene lost 1 base and the J gene lost 4 bases, with 10 bases spanning the gap. The CDR3 has 14 amino acids. Germline CDR1 is PRHDT and CDR2 is FYEKMQ (reference sequence). The DNA of the CDR3 is TGTGCCAGCAGCTTAGAGGGGGTTGTCTATGGCTACACCTTC. Protein sequence: CASSLEGVVYGYTF.

Worth noting for this clone: The same CDR3 also results from other DNA sequences found in this sample. The rearrangement uses TRBV29-1 and TRBJ1-1; 9 bases fit TRBD1. There are 13 residues in the CDR3. Germline loops: CDR1 SQVTM, CDR2 ANQGSEA. V lost 5 bases, J lost 0 bases, and 1 base stayed unmatched. The CDR3 is CSVNRGLNTEAFF. As DNA, the CDR3 is TGCAGCGTTAACAGGGGGCTGAACACTGAAGCTTTCTTT.

The chain is built from TRBV28 and TRBJ1-1; maybe TRBD1 (5 bases). The CDR3 sequence is 13 residues long. Trimming removed 6 bases at V and 4 bases at J, with 12 bases between. Germline CDR1 and CDR2: MDHEN and SYDVKM. The CDR3 sequence is CASRTGPGTEAFF. The CDR3 nucleotides read TGTGCCAGCAGAACAGGTCCGGGCACTGAAGCTTTCTTT.

CDR3 bases: TGTGCCAGCAGCTTATGGGAGGGCACTGAAGCTTTCTTT. As protein: CASSLWEGTEAFF. The V and J genes are TRBV7-3 and TRBJ1-1; D call uncertain. The length of the CDR3 is 13 residues. Germline V gene data show CDR1 as SGHTA and CDR2 as FQGTGA. V lost 2 bases and J lost 4, with 8 bases in between. The variable domain in full, with the rest retrieved from reference TRBV7-3 and TRBJ1-1, is GAGVSQTPSNKVTEKGKYVELRCDPISGHTALYWYRQSLGQGPEFLIYFQGTGAADDSGLPNDRFFAVRPEGSVSTLKIQRTERGDSAVYLCASSLWEGTEAFFGQGTRLTVV.

The chain joins TRBV7-9 to TRBJ2-1; 10 nucleotides line up with TRBD2. V gave up 7 bases and J gave up 8 bases; unmatched junction bases: 11. Germline-derived CDR1 and CDR2 are SEHNR and FQNEAQ (reference sequence). The CDR3 is 15 residues long. The CDR3 DNA reads as TGTGCCAGCAAACCAGCGGGGGGGCTATGGGATGAGCAGTTCTTC. Its protein is CASKPAGGLWDEQFF.

The chain couples TRBV24-1 to TRBJ1-5, with 7 nucleotides matching TRBD1. This CDR3 is built from 17 residues. CDR1 and CDR2 from the germline V gene are KGHDR and SFDVKD. Trimming cost V 4 bases and J 5 bases; bases outside gene matches: 13. In nucleotides, the CDR3 is TGTGCCACCAGTGAGCTTGACAGGGAAGGAGTTCATCAGCCCCAGCATTTT. It specifies CATSELDREGVHQPQHF.

The chain couples TRBV2 to TRBJ2-4; maybe TRBD2 (5 bases). The CDR3 is 14 amino acids. Germline V CDR1 and CDR2: SNHLY, FYNNEI. The V end lost 6 bases, the J end lost 0 bases, and 9 bases lay between the germline ends. The CDR3 DNA reads as TGTGCCAGCAGAATGGACTTAGCCAAAAACATTCAGTACTTC. This translates into CASRMDLAKNIQYF.